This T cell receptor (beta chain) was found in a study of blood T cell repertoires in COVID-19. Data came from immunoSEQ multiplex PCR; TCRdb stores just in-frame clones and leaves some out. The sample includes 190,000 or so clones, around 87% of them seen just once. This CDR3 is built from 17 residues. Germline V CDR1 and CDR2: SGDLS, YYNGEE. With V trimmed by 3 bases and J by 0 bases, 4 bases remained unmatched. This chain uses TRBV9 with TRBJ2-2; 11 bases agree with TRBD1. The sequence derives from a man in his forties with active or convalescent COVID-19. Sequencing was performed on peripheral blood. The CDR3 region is CASSGRGQGANTGELFF. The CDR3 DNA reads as TGTGCCAGCAGCGGGAGGGGACAGGGGGCGAACACCGGGGAGCTGTTTTTT.